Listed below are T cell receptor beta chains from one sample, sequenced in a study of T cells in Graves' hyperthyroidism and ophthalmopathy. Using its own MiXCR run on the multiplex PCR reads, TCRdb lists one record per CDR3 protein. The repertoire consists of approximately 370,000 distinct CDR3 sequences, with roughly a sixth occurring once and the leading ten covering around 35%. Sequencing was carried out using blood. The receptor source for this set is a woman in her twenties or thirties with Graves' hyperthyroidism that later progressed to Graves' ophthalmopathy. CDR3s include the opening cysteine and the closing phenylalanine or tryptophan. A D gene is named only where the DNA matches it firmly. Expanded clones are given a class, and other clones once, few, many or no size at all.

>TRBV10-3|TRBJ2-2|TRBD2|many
CATNSGRAGTGELFF
TGTGCCACCAACAGCGGGAGGGCCGGCACCGGGGAGCTGTTTTTT
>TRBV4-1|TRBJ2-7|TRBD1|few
CASSHPGQEVWEQYF
TGCGCCAGCAGCCACCCGGGACAGGAGGTTTGGGAGCAGTACTTC
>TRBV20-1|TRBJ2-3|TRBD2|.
CSARTFPGSGGGDTQYF
TGCAGTGCTAGAACATTCCCGGGAAGCGGGGGGGGAGATACGCAGTATTTT
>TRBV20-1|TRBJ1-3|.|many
CSASKGIAGNTIYF
TGCAGTGCTAGTAAGGGAATCGCTGGAAACACCATATATTTT
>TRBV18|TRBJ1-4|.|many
CASSPPARQATNEKLFF
TGTGCCAGCTCACCACCTGCTCGACAGGCAACTAATGAAAAACTGTTTTTT
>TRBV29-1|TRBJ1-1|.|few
CSAETNLNTETFF
TGCAGCGCTGAGACAAACTTGAACACTGAAACTTTCTTT
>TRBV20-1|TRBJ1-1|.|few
CSAWDTNTEAFF
TGCAGTGCCTGGGATACGAACACTGAAGCTTTCTTT
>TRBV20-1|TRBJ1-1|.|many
CSAREAGVYTEAFF
TGCAGTGCTAGAGAGGCAGGGGTGTACACTGAAGCTTTCTTT
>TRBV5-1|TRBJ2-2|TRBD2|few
CASSLVSSGLGELFF
TGCGCCAGCAGCTTGGTGTCTAGCGGTCTCGGGGAGCTGTTTTTT
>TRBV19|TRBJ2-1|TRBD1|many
CASSTHLDRGGEQFF
TGTGCCAGTAGTACCCACCTCGACAGGGGCGGTGAGCAGTTCTTC
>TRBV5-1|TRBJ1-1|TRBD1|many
CASSVGQENTEAFF
TGCGCCAGCAGCGTGGGACAGGAGAACACTGAAGCTTTCTTT
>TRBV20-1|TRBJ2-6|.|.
CSARMGGISGANVLTF
TGCAGTGCTAGAATGGGCGGGATCTCTGGGGCCAACGTCCTGACTTTC
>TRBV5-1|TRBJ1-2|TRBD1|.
CASSMGQPPAYGYTF
TGCGCCAGCAGCATGGGACAGCCACCCGCCTATGGCTACACCTTC
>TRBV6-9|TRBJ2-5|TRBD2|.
CASSSSGTSRDGQYF
TGTGCCAGCAGTTCATCCGGGACTAGCAGGGACGGACAGTACTTC
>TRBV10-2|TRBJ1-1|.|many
CASRAGPYTEAFF
TGCGCCAGCAGGGCGGGACCATACACTGAAGCTTTCTTT
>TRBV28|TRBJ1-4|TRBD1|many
CASSLGTEGQINEKLFF
TGTGCCAGCAGTCTAGGGACAGAAGGTCAAATCAATGAAAAACTGTTTTTT
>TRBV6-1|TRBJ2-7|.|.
CASLGGDEQYF
TGTGCCAGCCTGGGTGGAGACGAGCAGTACTTC
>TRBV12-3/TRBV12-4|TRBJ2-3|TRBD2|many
CASSTEREGPTDTQYF
TGTGCCAGCAGTACCGAGCGGGAAGGTCCCACAGATACGCAGTATTTT
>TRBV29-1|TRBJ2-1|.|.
CSVDWTMAPTLYRGTNEQFF
TGCAGCGTTGACTGGACGATGGCCCCGACTCTGTATAGGGGGACTAATGAGCAGTTCTTC
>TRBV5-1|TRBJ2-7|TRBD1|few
CASSLFTRGLYEQYF
TGCGCCAGCAGCTTGTTTACCAGGGGGCTCTACGAGCAGTACTTC
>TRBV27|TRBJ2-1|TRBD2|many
CASSFTGTSIEQFF
TGTGCCAGCAGCTTTACCGGGACTAGCATTGAGCAGTTCTTC
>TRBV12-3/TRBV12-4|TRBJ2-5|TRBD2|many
CASSFSGTQETQYF
TGTGCCAGCAGTTTTAGCGGGACACAAGAGACCCAGTACTTC
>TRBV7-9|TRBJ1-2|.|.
CASSLGGDSGYTF
TGTGCCAGCAGCTTAGGAGGGGACTCTGGCTACACCTTC
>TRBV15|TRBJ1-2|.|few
CATSRDGVDNGYTF
TGTGCCACCAGCAGAGATGGGGTAGACAATGGCTACACCTTC
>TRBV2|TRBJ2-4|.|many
CASSVRGLSVLAKNIQYF
TGTGCCAGCAGTGTGCGGGGGCTTAGCGTCCTAGCCAAAAACATTCAGTACTTC
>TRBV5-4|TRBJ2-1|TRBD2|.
CASSREGINEQFF
TGTGCCAGCAGCCGGGAGGGAATAAATGAGCAGTTCTTC
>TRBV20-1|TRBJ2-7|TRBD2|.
CSASRGLADASYEQYF
TGCAGTGCCTCACGCGGGCTAGCGGACGCCTCCTACGAGCAGTACTTC
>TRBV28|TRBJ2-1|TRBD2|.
CASSPLAGDSSYNEQFF
TGTGCCAGCAGTCCCTTAGCGGGGGACTCCTCCTACAATGAGCAGTTCTTC
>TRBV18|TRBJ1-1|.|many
CASSKDRNTEAFF
TGTGCCAGCTCAAAAGACAGGAACACTGAAGCTTTCTTT
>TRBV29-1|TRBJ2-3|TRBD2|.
CSVDSLLAGGPGGTDTQYF
TGCAGCGTTGACTCATTACTAGCGGGAGGGCCGGGAGGCACAGATACGCAGTATTTT
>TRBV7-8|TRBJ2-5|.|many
CASSLARGRETQYF
TGTGCCAGCAGCTTAGCCCGGGGTCGGGAGACCCAGTACTTC
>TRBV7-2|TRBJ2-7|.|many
CASSLAGGGSLYEQYF
TGTGCCAGCAGCTTAGCAGGGGGCGGGAGTTTGTACGAGCAGTACTTC
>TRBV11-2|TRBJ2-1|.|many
CASSFSEIKSNEQFF
TGTGCCAGCAGCTTTTCGGAGATAAAAAGCAATGAGCAGTTCTTC
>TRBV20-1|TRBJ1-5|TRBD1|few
CSALKQGGSNQPQHF
TGCAGTGCCCTAAAACAGGGGGGTTCTAATCAGCCCCAGCATTTT
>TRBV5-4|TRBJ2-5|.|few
CASHRPGAGQETQYF
TGTGCCAGCCACCGGCCGGGAGCGGGTCAAGAGACCCAGTACTTC
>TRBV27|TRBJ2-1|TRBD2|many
CASSLSWASGNEQFF
TGTGCCAGCAGTTTATCGTGGGCTAGCGGGAATGAGCAGTTCTTC
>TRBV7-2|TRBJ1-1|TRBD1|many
CASSPQTGISTEAFF
TGTGCCAGCAGCCCCCAGACAGGGATTAGCACTGAAGCTTTCTTT
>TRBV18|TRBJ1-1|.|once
CASSSDTNTEAFF
TGTGCCAGCTCATCGGACACGAACACTGAAGCTTTCTTT
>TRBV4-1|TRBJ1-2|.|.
CASSPGASLRAVYGYTF
TGCGCCAGCAGCCCCGGAGCCAGCCTGAGAGCAGTCTATGGCTACACCTTC
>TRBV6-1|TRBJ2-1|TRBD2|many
CASSAHQYGLAGERYNEQFF
TGTGCCAGCAGCGCACACCAATACGGACTAGCGGGAGAGCGATACAATGAGCAGTTCTTC
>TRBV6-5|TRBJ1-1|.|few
CASSWGFDTEAFF
TGTGCCAGCAGTTGGGGATTTGACACTGAAGCTTTCTTT
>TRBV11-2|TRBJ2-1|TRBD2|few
CASSPLTSGRAYNEQFF
TGTGCCAGCAGCCCCCTTACTAGCGGGAGGGCCTACAATGAGCAGTTCTTC
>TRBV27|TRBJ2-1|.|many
CASSGNSFYNEQFF
TGTGCCAGCAGTGGGAATAGCTTCTACAATGAGCAGTTCTTC
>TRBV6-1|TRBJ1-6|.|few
CATPGYYNSPLHF
TGTGCCACACCAGGGTACTATAATTCACCCCTCCACTTT
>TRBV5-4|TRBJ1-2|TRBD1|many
CASRSRGQNGYTF
TGTGCCAGCAGGTCTAGGGGGCAGAATGGCTACACCTTC
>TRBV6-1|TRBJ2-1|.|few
CASSQRAYNEQFF
TGTGCCAGCAGTCAAAGGGCTTACAATGAGCAGTTCTTC
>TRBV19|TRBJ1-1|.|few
CASSIRGGTEAFF
TGTGCCAGTAGTATCAGGGGAGGCACTGAAGCTTTCTTT
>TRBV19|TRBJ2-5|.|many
CASSIAGSETQYF
TGTGCCAGTAGTATAGCAGGTTCGGAGACCCAGTACTTC
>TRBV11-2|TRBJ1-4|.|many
CASSLDLGTGPNEKLFF
TGTGCCAGCAGCTTAGATTTGGGCACAGGGCCTAATGAAAAACTGTTTTTT
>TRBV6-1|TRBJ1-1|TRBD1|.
CASSERGPDTEAFF
TGTGCCAGCAGTGAGAGGGGGCCTGACACTGAAGCTTTCTTT
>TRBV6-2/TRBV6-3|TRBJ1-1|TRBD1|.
CASSYPDRGPMNTEAFF
TGTGCCAGCAGTTACCCCGACAGGGGGCCCATGAACACTGAAGCTTTCTTT